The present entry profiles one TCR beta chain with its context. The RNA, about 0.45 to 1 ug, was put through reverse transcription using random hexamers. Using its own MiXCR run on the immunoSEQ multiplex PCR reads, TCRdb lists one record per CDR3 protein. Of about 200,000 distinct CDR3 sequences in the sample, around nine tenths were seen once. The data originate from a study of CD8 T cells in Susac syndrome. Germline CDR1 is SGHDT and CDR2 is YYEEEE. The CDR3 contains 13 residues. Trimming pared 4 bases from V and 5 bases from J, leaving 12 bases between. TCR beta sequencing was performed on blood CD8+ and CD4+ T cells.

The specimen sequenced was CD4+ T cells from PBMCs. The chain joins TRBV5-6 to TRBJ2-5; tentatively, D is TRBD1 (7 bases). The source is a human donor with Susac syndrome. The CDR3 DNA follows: TGTGCCAGCAGCATCAGGGGGGATGAGACCCAGTACTTC. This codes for CASSIRGDETQYF.